The clone carrying this T cell receptor (beta chain) was seen a few times. TCRdb recomputed calls from the RT-PCR reads with MiXCR, one row per CDR3 protein. The sample lists around 700,000 distinct CDR3 sequences, 12% to 15% occurring once. Sequences were obtained from memory CD4+ T cells from blood. The source of this sequence is a female donor in good health, serving as a healthy control.

This chain's CDR3 is CASSFRDRGPDTQYF. In nucleotides, the CDR3 is TGCGCCAGCAGCTTCCGGGACAGGGGACCAGATACGCAGTATTTT. This chain connects TRBV5-1 to TRBJ2-3; 10 positions match TRBD1. Trimming at V came to 2 bases and at J to 4 bases, leaving 4 bases not matched to a gene. This CDR3 region has 15 residues. Germline CDR1 and CDR2: SGHRS and YFSETQ.